This T cell receptor (beta chain) came from a study of identifying expanded T cells in peripheral blood. General observations from the study: Approximately 2-week clone count variance significantly increased as total template count grew. Technical replicates showed roughly 1.2 changed clones; roughly two weeks 15 to 20; four weeks 19.

As concerns this clone: Its antigen is still unknown.

Only in-frame clones appear in the TCRdb table, and some are missing; sequencing was by immunoSEQ multiplex PCR. There are about 98,000 clones in the sample; more than 70% occur only once, and 14% lies in the top ten. During the collection period, no donor immune events like infections were recorded. From germline, CDR1 is SGHRS and CDR2 YFSETQ. The CDR3 contains 15 residues. V lost 2 bases to trimming and J lost 6 bases; unmatched junction nucleotides: 10. The V call is TRBV5-1, the J call TRBJ2-7, with 8 bases that match TRBD1. The sample taken for sequencing was blood. This receptor was obtained from a person between 18 and 69 years old in good health. CDR3 nucleotide sequence: TGCGCCAGCAGCTTCCCGGGACAGGTACGGAGCGAGCAGTACTTC. This encodes CASSFPGQVRSEQYF.